This TCR beta chain comes out of a study of T cell changes during pregnancy in multiple sclerosis (dated by TCRdb to the late 2010s). As for the study more broadly: The study looked at changes in the T cell repertoire across pregnancy in women with multiple sclerosis.

For this clone: Its antigen is still unknown. Within one base of it there is no much larger clone, and no base qualities were kept.

Library prep was done by the immunoSEQ multiplex PCR assay. This immuneACCESS table, as held by TCRdb, lists in-frame sequences with V and J called but not all clones. Of the missing ones, under half trace to an unresolved V gene in checked studies; the others have no known cause. The sample table records about 35,000 clones; around 93% of these occur just once. The ten largest clones add up to approximately 0.44% of the sample. Ends trimmed: V by 6 bases, J by 8 bases; bases unmatched to a gene: 7. Counted from cysteine to phenylalanine, this CDR3 has 13 amino acids. This entry keeps only the CDR3 DNA: 39 bases, framed from base 1. CDR1 SGHDN and CDR2 FVKESK were looked up in the germline V gene.

Specimen: CD4+ T cells from peripheral blood mononuclear cells, collected in the first trimester of pregnancy. The sequence was collected from a female donor with multiple sclerosis, enrolled in a pregnancy study. The chain couples TRBV14 to TRBJ1-5, with 7 bases in between that match TRBD1. CDR3 region: CASRLQGMKPQHF. DNA sequence: TGTGCCAGCAGACTACAGGGGATGAAGCCCCAGCATTTT.